The sample holds one count of the clone carrying this T cell receptor beta chain. J gave up 4 bases and V 5 bases, and 4 bases lay outside the gene matches. Germline assignment: CDR1 WSHSY and CDR2 SAAADI. The CDR3 is made up of 13 amino acids. The data stem from a study of blood T cell repertoires in COVID-19. Study overall: Sources were T cells, B-cell-depleted T cells, or PBMCs; the material itself was cDNA or gDNA.

The authors' processing: Reference gene primer amplification in the assay estimated nucleated cell counts. Data came from immunoSEQ multiplex PCR; TCRdb stores just in-frame clones and leaves some out. V and J calls and clone size are copied from that table; D and trimming were computed from the DNA. The sample carries roughly 86,000 clones, 86% recorded once. The sample consisted of peripheral blood. The rearrangement links TRBV10-2 to TRBJ2-5; 7 bases line up with TRBD2. This clonotype originated in a man aged 45-65 years with active or convalescent COVID-19. This CDR3 reads CASSWGGGETQYF. In DNA, the CDR3 is TGCGCCAGCAGTTGGGGGGGAGGAGAGACCCAGTACTTC.